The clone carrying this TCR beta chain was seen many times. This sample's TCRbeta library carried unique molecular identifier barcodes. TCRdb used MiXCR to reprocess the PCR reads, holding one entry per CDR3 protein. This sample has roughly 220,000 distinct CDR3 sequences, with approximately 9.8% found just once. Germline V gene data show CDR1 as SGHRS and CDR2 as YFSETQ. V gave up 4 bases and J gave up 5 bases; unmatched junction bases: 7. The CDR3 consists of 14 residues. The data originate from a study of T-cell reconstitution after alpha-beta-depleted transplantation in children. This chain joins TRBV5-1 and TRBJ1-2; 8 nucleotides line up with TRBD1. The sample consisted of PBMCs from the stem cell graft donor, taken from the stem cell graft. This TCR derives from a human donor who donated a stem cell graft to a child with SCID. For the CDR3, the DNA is TGCGCCAGCAGCCCAAACAGGGGGGAATATGGCTACACCTTC. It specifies CASSPNRGEYGYTF.